A selection of T cell receptor beta chains follows, all from one sample in a study of blood T cell repertoires in COVID-19. Libraries were prepared by immunoSEQ multiplex PCR; TCRdb keeps only in-frame clonotypes and omits some of them. The sample carries about 160,000 clones, 85% to 90% recorded once. The sequenced sample was PBMCs or T cells enriched from blood (not recorded which). The receptors derive from a woman between 45 and 65 years old who had recovered from COVID-19. Both conserved end residues are part of each CDR3. Fields, in order: D gene, J gene, clone size, V gene, CDR3 protein, CDR3 DNA. D genes are given only for firm matches. Rows give clone size only sometimes, using once, few, many, or a class for an expanded clone.

NA TRBJ2-3 NA TRBV5-1 CASSLESPKIEYF TGCGCCAGCAGCTTGGAAAGCCCAAAGATTGAGTATTTT
NA TRBJ2-7 once TRBV4-3 CASSQGRFNYEQYF TGCGCCAGCAGCCAAGGCAGATTTAACTACGAGCAGTACTTC
TRBD1 TRBJ1-1 NA TRBV18 CASSPDRVEAFF TGTGCCAGCTCACCAGACAGGGTTGAAGCTTTCTTT
NA TRBJ2-7 NA TRBV4-2 CASSRAGAAAEQYF TGTGCCAGCAGCCGGGCAGGGGCGGCGGCCGAGCAGTACTTC
TRBD1 TRBJ2-3 NA TRBV7-9 CASSPNPQGPSTDTQYF TGTGCCAGCAGCCCCAACCCACAGGGGCCTTCCACAGATACGCAGTATTTT
TRBD2 TRBJ2-7 NA TRBV11-3 CASSAGGSSEQYF TGTGCCAGCAGCGCCGGGGGGTCAAGCGAGCAGTACTTC
NA TRBJ1-2 few TRBV14 CASSQSLNYGYTF TGTGCCAGCAGCCAAAGCCTGAATTATGGCTACACCTTC
TRBD1 TRBJ2-5 NA TRBV6-5 CASKPTGGETQYF TGTGCCAGCAAACCGACAGGGGGAGAGACCCAGTACTTC
NA TRBJ2-2 NA TRBV9 CASSPDGQSNTGELFF TGTGCCAGCAGCCCGGATGGACAGTCGAACACCGGGGAGCTGTTTTTT
NA TRBJ1-5 NA TRBV7-9 CASSLGTGSNQPQHF TGTGCCAGCAGCTTAGGCACGGGTAGCAATCAGCCCCAGCATTTT
NA TRBJ2-2 NA TRBV9 CASSVVESAYTGELFF TGTGCCAGCAGCGTAGTGGAGTCAGCTTACACCGGGGAGCTGTTTTTT
TRBD2 TRBJ2-5 NA TRBV9 CASSVGTSGGPLGETQYF TGTGCCAGCAGCGTAGGGACTAGCGGGGGTCCCTTAGGGGAGACCCAGTACTTC
NA TRBJ1-2 NA TRBV13 CASSASSQALDGYTF TGTGCCAGCAGCGCTTCCTCACAGGCGTTGGATGGCTACACCTTC
TRBD1 TRBJ2-3 NA TRBV9 CASSLQGARSTDTQYF TGTGCCAGCAGCTTACAGGGGGCGCGAAGCACAGATACGCAGTATTTT
TRBD1 TRBJ1-2 NA TRBV7-3 CASSPGQLNYGYTF TGTGCCAGCAGCCCGGGACAGCTCAACTATGGCTACACCTTC
NA TRBJ2-1 NA TRBV7-9 CASSSYSVGGGHNEQFF TGTGCCAGCAGCTCATACTCCGTCGGCGGGGGCCACAATGAGCAGTTCTTC
TRBD2 TRBJ2-3 NA TRBV5-1 CASTRLGGGTDTQYF TGCGCCAGCACCAGATTGGGGGGGGGCACAGATACGCAGTATTTT
NA TRBJ1-6 few TRBV6-5 CASSPRNSPLHF TGTGCCAGCAGCCCGAGGAATTCACCCCTCCACTTT
NA TRBJ2-5 NA TRBV7-2 CASSRTVGPPETQYF TGTGCCAGCAGCAGAACGGTGGGCCCCCCAGAGACCCAGTACTTC
NA TRBJ1-6 NA TRBV3-1/TRBV3-2 CATGVNSPLHF TGTGCCACGGGGGTCAATTCACCCCTCCACTTT
NA TRBJ2-7 NA TRBV9 CASSVGGEDEQYF TGTGCCAGCAGCGTAGGGGGAGAGGACGAGCAGTACTTC
TRBD2 TRBJ2-7 NA TRBV29-1 CSVVPSGPAYEQYF TGCAGCGTTGTTCCTAGCGGGCCTGCCTACGAGCAGTACTTC
NA TRBJ1-2 NA TRBV7-3 CASSFRGTQGGYGYTF TGTGCCAGCAGCTTTCGAGGGACTCAAGGAGGGTATGGCTACACCTTC
NA TRBJ2-1 many TRBV6-1 CASSEWGGTYNEQFF TGTGCCAGCAGTGAATGGGGAGGAACCTACAATGAGCAGTTCTTC
NA TRBJ1-6 NA TRBV7-3 CASSLAGNNNSPLHF TGTGCCAGCAGCCTGGCCGGGAACAATAATTCACCCCTCCACTTT
NA TRBJ2-3 NA TRBV7-3 CASSLSAAGGTQYF TGTGCCAGCAGCTTAAGCGCCGCAGGAGGTACGCAGTATTTT
NA TRBJ2-5 NA TRBV7-9 CASSPEGVSGQETQYF TGTGCCAGCAGTCCAGAGGGGGTGAGCGGCCAAGAGACCCAGTACTTC
TRBD1 TRBJ2-7 few TRBV7-2 CASSLARTGGSYEQYF TGTGCCAGCAGCTTAGCGCGGACAGGGGGGTCGTACGAGCAGTACTTC
TRBD2 TRBJ2-1 NA TRBV19 CASSMGLISYNEQFF TGTGCCAGTAGTATGGGACTAATCTCCTACAATGAGCAGTTCTTC
NA TRBJ2-5 large TRBV7-9 CASTDSLRVQETQYF TGTGCCAGCACGGACAGTTTGAGAGTTCAAGAGACCCAGTACTTC
TRBD1 TRBJ1-1 NA TRBV5-1 CASSLAGTGFSSTEAFF TGCGCCAGCAGCTTGGCTGGGACAGGGTTCTCCAGCACTGAAGCTTTCTTT
NA TRBJ2-3 NA TRBV5-4 CASSSRDTQYF TGTGCCAGCAGCTCCCGAGATACGCAGTATTTT
TRBD1 TRBJ1-6 NA TRBV7-9 CASSYPGTGGSPLHF TGTGCCAGCAGTTATCCTGGGACAGGGGGTTCACCCCTCCACTTT
NA TRBJ1-2 NA TRBV19 CASLQGYGYTF TGTGCCAGCCTACAGGGCTATGGCTACACCTTC
NA TRBJ1-2 NA TRBV27 CASSLSGGASYGYTF TGTGCCAGCAGTTTATCAGGGGGGGCTTCCTATGGCTACACCTTC
NA TRBJ1-1 NA TRBV27 CASSLSPGSEAFF TGTGCCAGCAGTTTATCCCCGGGGAGTGAAGCTTTCTTT
TRBD1 TRBJ1-1 NA TRBV3-1/TRBV3-2 CASSQEGQGATEAFF TGTGCCAGCAGCCAAGAGGGACAGGGAGCCACTGAAGCTTTCTTT
TRBD1 TRBJ2-3 NA TRBV19 CASSTQGLTDTQYF TGTGCCAGTAGCACACAGGGGCTCACAGATACGCAGTATTTT
TRBD1 TRBJ2-7 NA TRBV5-1 CASSLETGFSYEQYF TGCGCCAGCAGCTTGGAGACAGGGTTCTCCTACGAGCAGTACTTC